Detailed here is one TCR beta chain. What it binds is not known. The data were taken from a study of CD4+ T cells in melanoma. Study-wide results and caveats: CD8+ T cell, macrophage and B cell function reportedly correlated with neoantigen-specific CD4+ T cells. Neoantigen-specific CD4+ T cells in melanoma reportedly had diverse differentiation states.

J lost 6 bases, V lost 3 bases, and 8 bases had no gene match. Germline values: CDR1 LNHDA, CDR2 SQIVND (reference sequence). The CDR3 is 15 amino acids. Data came from immunoSEQ multiplex PCR; TCRdb stores just in-frame clones and leaves some out. Seen here are about 110,000 clones, 92% observed once, and the top ten hold roughly 3.1%. Specimen: peripheral blood. This rearrangement joins TRBV19 to TRBJ1-1; TRBD1 aligns across 9 bases. This sequence was found in a human donor with melanoma. CDR3 nucleotide sequence: TGTGCCAGTAGTATCCCTCGGACAGGGGATCCTGAAGCTTTCTTT. Protein sequence: CASSIPRTGDPEAFF.